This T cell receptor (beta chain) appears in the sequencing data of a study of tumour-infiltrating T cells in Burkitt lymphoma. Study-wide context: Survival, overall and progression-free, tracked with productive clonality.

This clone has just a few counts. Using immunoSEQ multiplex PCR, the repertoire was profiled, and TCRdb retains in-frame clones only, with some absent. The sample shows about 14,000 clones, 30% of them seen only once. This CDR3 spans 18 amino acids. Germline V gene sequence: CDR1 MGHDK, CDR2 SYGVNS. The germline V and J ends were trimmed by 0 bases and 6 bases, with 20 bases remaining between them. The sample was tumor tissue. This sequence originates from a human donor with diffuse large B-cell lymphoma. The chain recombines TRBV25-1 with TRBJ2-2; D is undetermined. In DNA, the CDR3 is TGTGCCAGCAGTGAATATCGACTCCCCTACGGGTTCGCCGGGGAGCTGTTTTTT. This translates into CASSEYRLPYGFAGELFF. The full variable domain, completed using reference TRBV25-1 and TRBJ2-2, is EADIYQTPRYLVIGTGKKITLECSQTMGHDKMYWYQQDPGMELHLIHYSYGVNSTEKGDLSSESTVSRIRTEHFPLTLESARPSHTSQYLCASSEYRLPYGFAGELFFGEGSRLTVL.